This T cell receptor beta chain was recovered during a study of CD8 T cells in Susac syndrome. Healthy donors formed controls matched for age and sex. Random hexamers were used to reverse transcribe the RNA input (roughly 0.5 to 1 ug). TCRdb called the immunoSEQ multiplex PCR reads again in MiXCR, with one record for every CDR3 protein. Of 120,000 to 150,000 distinct CDR3 sequences detected, approximately 94% appear once; the ten largest clones hold approximately 0.08%. V lost 1 base, J lost 8 bases, and 13 bases stayed unmatched. The CDR3 is 16 amino acids. Germline CDR1 is SGHVS and CDR2 is FNYEAQ. The V call is TRBV7-6, the J call TRBJ1-1; TRBD1 matches at 7 bases. Sequencing used CD4+ T cells from PBMCs. This receptor was taken from a human donor in good health. The CDR3 is CASSLGRGQAAGEAFF. The DNA of the CDR3 is TGTGCCAGCAGCTTAGGTCGAGGACAGGCCGCGGGGGAAGCTTTCTTT.